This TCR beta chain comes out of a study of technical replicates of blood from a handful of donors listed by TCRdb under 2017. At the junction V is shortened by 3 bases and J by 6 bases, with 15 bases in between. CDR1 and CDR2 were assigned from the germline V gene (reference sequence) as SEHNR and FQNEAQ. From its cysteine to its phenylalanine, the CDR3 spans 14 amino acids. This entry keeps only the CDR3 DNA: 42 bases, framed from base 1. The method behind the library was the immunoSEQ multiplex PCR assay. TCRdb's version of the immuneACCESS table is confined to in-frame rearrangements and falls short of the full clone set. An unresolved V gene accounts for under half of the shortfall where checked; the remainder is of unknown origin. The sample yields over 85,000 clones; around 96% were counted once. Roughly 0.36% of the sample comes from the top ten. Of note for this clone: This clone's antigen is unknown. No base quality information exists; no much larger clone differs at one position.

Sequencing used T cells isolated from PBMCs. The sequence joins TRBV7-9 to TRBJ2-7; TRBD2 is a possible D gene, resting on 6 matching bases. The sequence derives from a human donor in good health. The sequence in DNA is TGTGCCAGCAGCTTGGGAGGCCTACTACCCGAGCAGTACTTC. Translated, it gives CASSLGGLLPEQYF.